This TCR beta chain was retrieved from a study of shared T cell receptors in the human thymus. Germline V CDR1 and CDR2: LGHNA, YSLEER. The V end lost 1 base, the J end lost 10 bases, and 18 bases lay between the germline ends. This CDR3 spans 15 amino acids. Sequenced by immunoSEQ multiplex PCR; TCRdb stores in-frame clones only, minus some. The sample lists approximately 490,000 clones; 75% to 80% were seen once. Separately, the same data were catalogued under a study of human thymus T cells. That paper states: V and J genes seemed to be used with bias in thymic and blood repertoires.

The chain couples TRBV4-3 to TRBJ2-3; maybe TRBD2 (5 bases). Material: thymocytes. The receptor's source is a boy in the first two years of life with a congenital heart defect. Written as DNA, the CDR3 is TGCGCCAGCAGCCAAGGGACTGGCGCTTTTTTGGCGCAGTATTTT. Translating gives CASSQGTGAFLAQYF.